Listed below are T cell receptor beta chains from one sample, sequenced in a study of T cells in Graves' hyperthyroidism and ophthalmopathy. TCRdb reprocessed the multiplex PCR reads via MiXCR and lists one record per CDR3 protein. The sample has under 350,000 distinct CDR3 sequences, 15% to 20% seen once. Sample: blood. The receptors here all came from a woman between 45 and 60 years old with Graves' hyperthyroidism. CDR3s include the opening cysteine and the closing phenylalanine or tryptophan. A D gene is named only where the DNA matches it firmly. Size is stated for part of the rows, as once, few or many counts, or as a class when the clone is expanded.

J gene | clone size | D gene | V gene | CDR3 DNA | CDR3 protein
TRBJ2-1 | few | TRBD2 | TRBV6-1 | TGTGCCAGCAGTCCTCGACTAGCGGTTTCCTACAATGAGCAGTTCTTC | CASSPRLAVSYNEQFF
TRBJ2-7 | many | TRBD2 | TRBV27 | TGTGCCAGCAGTTCCATAGCGGGAGCTACCTACGAGCAGTACTTC | CASSSIAGATYEQYF
TRBJ1-2 | few | . | TRBV6-5 | TGTGCCAGCAGTTACGGGATGTTGGAAGGCTATGGCTACACCTTC | CASSYGMLEGYGYTF
TRBJ2-2 | few | . | TRBV6-5 | TGTGCCAGCAGTTACTCTCCCGTTGCGGGGCCGAACACCGGGGAGCTGTTTTTT | CASSYSPVAGPNTGELFF
TRBJ1-3 | few | . | TRBV30 | TGTGCCTGGAGTGTACTCAGGGCCTCTTTCGGAAACACCATATATTTT | CAWSVLRASFGNTIYF
TRBJ2-3 | few | TRBD1 | TRBV18 | TGTGCCAACTCGCCACGACAGGGGGCGACAGATACGCAGTATTTT | CANSPRQGATDTQYF
TRBJ1-3 | few | . | TRBV7-9 | TGTGCCAGCAGCTTAACTGAGTCTGGAAACACCATATATTTT | CASSLTESGNTIYF
TRBJ1-5 | once | . | TRBV7-2 | TGTGCCAGCAGCCCATGGGACGGAGGAGCTCAGCCCCAGCATTTT | CASSPWDGGAQPQHF
TRBJ2-2 | few | . | TRBV5-8 | TGTGCCAGCAGAAGAGCTCGAACGAACACCGGGGAGCTGTTTTTT | CASRRARTNTGELFF
TRBJ2-2 | few | . | TRBV7-9 | TGTGCCAGCAGCATAAGGACCGACACCGGGGAGCTGTTTTTT | CASSIRTDTGELFF
TRBJ2-2 | . | TRBD2 | TRBV7-2 | TGTGCCAGCAGCCGGCGGGCTAGCGGCTTGACCGGGGAGCTGTTTTTT | CASSRRASGLTGELFF
TRBJ2-1 | . | TRBD1 | TRBV19 | TGTGCCAGTAGTATGCAGACAGGGCTCGGCAATGAGCAGTTCTTC | CASSMQTGLGNEQFF
TRBJ1-1 | many | . | TRBV7-2 | TGTGCCAGCACAAAGAGCAGGGTGAACACTGAAGCTTTCTTT | CASTKSRVNTEAFF
TRBJ2-1 | once | . | TRBV7-3 | TGTGCCAGCAGCTTAAAGGCGGGGGCGCGATCAAGTGAGCAGTTCTTC | CASSLKAGARSSEQFF
TRBJ2-3 | . | TRBD2 | TRBV12-3/TRBV12-4 | TGTGCCAGCAGTCCGATAGCGGGGGGGGGCACAGATACGCAGTATTTT | CASSPIAGGGTDTQYF
TRBJ2-6 | . | . | TRBV9 | TGTGCCAGCAGCCTGCGTGCAGCCAACGTCCTGACTTTC | CASSLRAANVLTF
TRBJ1-1 | few | . | TRBV4-1 | TGCGCCAGCAGCCAATACGGGACTCTGAACACTGAAGCTTTCTTT | CASSQYGTLNTEAFF
TRBJ1-1 | many | . | TRBV5-1 | TGCGCCAGCAGCCTGCAGGGAGAGGGCACTGAAGCTTTCTTT | CASSLQGEGTEAFF
TRBJ2-1 | once | TRBD1 | TRBV6-1 | TGTGCCAGACGGGACAGGGGGGACAATGAGCAGTTCTTC | CARRDRGDNEQFF
TRBJ1-2 | many | . | TRBV12-3/TRBV12-4 | TGTGCCAGCAGTTTAGTGGGGGGTGGAGGCTACACCTTC | CASSLVGGGGYTF
TRBJ2-5 | few | TRBD1 | TRBV7-8 | TGTGCCAGCAGCGTGACAGGGGTAGAGACCCAGTACTTC | CASSVTGVETQYF
TRBJ1-2 | . | . | TRBV20-1 | TGCAGTGCTAAGGGAACCTTTGACTACACCTTC | CSAKGTFDYTF
TRBJ1-2 | . | TRBD1 | TRBV12-3/TRBV12-4 | TGTGCCAGCACCGTAACAGGGGGTTCCTATGGCTACACCTTC | CASTVTGGSYGYTF
TRBJ2-7 | many | . | TRBV28 | TGTGCCAGCAGAGATCACTCCTACGAGCAGTACTTC | CASRDHSYEQYF
TRBJ1-2 | many | . | TRBV30 | TGTGCCTGGAGCGCCACAGGGAACTATGGCTACACCTTC | CAWSATGNYGYTF
TRBJ1-1 | . | . | TRBV29-1 | TGCAGCGTTTTGGGAGGCCTGAACACTGAAGCTTTCTTT | CSVLGGLNTEAFF
TRBJ1-2 | many | . | TRBV2 | TGTGCCAGCAGTGTCGGAGGGGCCGGTGACTATGGCTACACCTTC | CASSVGGAGDYGYTF
TRBJ1-5 | few | . | TRBV11-2 | TGTGCCAGCAGCCGACAGTACAATCAGCCCCAGCATTTT | CASSRQYNQPQHF
TRBJ1-3 | few | . | TRBV5-5 | TGTGCCAGCAGCAACGGGACGTTTGGAAACACCATATATTTT | CASSNGTFGNTIYF